The rows below give T cell receptor beta chains drawn from one sample of a study of T cells expressing NK-cell markers. From its re-call of the 5' RACE reads, TCRdb lists each CDR3 protein once, without DNA. This repertoire comprises about 150,000 distinct CDR3 sequences; its ten largest clones make up around 20%. Material for sequencing was blood T cells: a sorted CD56 or NKG2C T cell subset, CD4+ or CD8+ T cells, or bulk PBMC T cells (not recorded which). These receptors all come from a man between 18 and 69 years old in good health. Both conserved end residues are part of each CDR3. Fields, in order: V gene, J gene, CDR3 protein.

TRBV28,TRBJ2-3,CASSSTELVAGGPPDTQYF
TRBV20-1,TRBJ2-7,CSARDIQGSGYEQYF
TRBV9,TRBJ2-1,CASSLRQGFYNEQFF
TRBV5-6,TRBJ2-7,CASSPPSGGYEQYF
TRBV6-5,TRBJ2-2,CASSYSYGGGNTGELFF
TRBV12-5,TRBJ2-7,CASGQTPGTAYEQYF
TRBV19,TRBJ2-2,CASSILRINTGELFF
TRBV11-1,TRBJ2-1,CASSLFPRTYNEQFF
TRBV12-3/TRBV12-4,TRBJ1-1,CASSLDRGLTEAFF
TRBV2,TRBJ2-1,CASPGLAGGPDLFF
TRBV20-1,TRBJ1-2,CSASPGEWANYGYTF
TRBV5-1,TRBJ2-7,CASSSGRTEAYEQYF
TRBV21-1,TRBJ1-1,CASVLDRGENTEAFF
TRBV11-1,TRBJ2-1,CASSLLAGRIDNEQFF
TRBV20-1,TRBJ1-1,CSANSPEGGNTEAFF
TRBV10-3,TRBJ1-2,CAISDGQGSYGYTF
TRBV28,TRBJ1-2,CASSLTGTNNYGYTF
TRBV7-9,TRBJ1-2,CASSLVIGVNYGYTF
TRBV28,TRBJ2-5,CATLSGVTQYF
TRBV21-1,TRBJ2-7,CARKGAPGDWGEQYF
TRBV13,TRBJ2-7,CASSDTGGPHYEQYF
TRBV4-1,TRBJ2-1,CASSQDHGSGVNEQFF